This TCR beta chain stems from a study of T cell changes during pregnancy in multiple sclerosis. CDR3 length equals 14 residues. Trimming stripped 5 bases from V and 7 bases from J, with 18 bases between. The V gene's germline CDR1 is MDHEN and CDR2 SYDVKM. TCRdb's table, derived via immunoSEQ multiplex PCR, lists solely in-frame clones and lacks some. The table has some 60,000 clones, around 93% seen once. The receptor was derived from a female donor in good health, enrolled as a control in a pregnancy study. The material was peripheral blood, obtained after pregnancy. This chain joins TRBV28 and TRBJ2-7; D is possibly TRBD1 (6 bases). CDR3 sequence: CASSAPGTPREQYF. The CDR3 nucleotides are TGTGCCAGCAGTGCCCCCGGGACACCCCGGGAGCAGTACTTC.